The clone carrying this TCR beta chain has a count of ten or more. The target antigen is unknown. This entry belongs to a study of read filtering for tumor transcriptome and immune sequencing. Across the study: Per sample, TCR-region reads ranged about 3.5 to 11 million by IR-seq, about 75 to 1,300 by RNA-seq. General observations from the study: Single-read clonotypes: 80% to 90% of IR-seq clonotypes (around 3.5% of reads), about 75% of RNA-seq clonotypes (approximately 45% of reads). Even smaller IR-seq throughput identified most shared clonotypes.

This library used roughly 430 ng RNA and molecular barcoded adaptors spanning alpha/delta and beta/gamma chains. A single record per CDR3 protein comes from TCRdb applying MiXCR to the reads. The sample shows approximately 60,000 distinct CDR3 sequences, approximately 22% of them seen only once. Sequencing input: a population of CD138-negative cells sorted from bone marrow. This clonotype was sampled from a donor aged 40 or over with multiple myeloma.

This chain's CDR3 is CASSLGPGVLGKLFF. CDR3 DNA: TGTGCCAGCAGTCTCGGACCAGGCGTCCTTGGAAAACTGTTTTTT. The V call is TRBV28, the J call TRBJ1-4, with D hard to call. This CDR3 spans 15 amino acids. Deletions cut 5 bases from V and 10 bases from J, with 20 bases between. The germline gives CDR1 MDHEN, CDR2 SYDVKM. The complete variable domain, with remaining parts taken from reference TRBV28 and TRBJ1-4, reads DVKVTQSSRYLVKRTGEKVFLECVQDMDHENMFWYRQDPGLGLRLIYFSYDVKMKEKGDIPEGYSVSREKKERFSLILESASTNQTSMYLCASSLGPGVLGKLFFGSGTQLSVL.